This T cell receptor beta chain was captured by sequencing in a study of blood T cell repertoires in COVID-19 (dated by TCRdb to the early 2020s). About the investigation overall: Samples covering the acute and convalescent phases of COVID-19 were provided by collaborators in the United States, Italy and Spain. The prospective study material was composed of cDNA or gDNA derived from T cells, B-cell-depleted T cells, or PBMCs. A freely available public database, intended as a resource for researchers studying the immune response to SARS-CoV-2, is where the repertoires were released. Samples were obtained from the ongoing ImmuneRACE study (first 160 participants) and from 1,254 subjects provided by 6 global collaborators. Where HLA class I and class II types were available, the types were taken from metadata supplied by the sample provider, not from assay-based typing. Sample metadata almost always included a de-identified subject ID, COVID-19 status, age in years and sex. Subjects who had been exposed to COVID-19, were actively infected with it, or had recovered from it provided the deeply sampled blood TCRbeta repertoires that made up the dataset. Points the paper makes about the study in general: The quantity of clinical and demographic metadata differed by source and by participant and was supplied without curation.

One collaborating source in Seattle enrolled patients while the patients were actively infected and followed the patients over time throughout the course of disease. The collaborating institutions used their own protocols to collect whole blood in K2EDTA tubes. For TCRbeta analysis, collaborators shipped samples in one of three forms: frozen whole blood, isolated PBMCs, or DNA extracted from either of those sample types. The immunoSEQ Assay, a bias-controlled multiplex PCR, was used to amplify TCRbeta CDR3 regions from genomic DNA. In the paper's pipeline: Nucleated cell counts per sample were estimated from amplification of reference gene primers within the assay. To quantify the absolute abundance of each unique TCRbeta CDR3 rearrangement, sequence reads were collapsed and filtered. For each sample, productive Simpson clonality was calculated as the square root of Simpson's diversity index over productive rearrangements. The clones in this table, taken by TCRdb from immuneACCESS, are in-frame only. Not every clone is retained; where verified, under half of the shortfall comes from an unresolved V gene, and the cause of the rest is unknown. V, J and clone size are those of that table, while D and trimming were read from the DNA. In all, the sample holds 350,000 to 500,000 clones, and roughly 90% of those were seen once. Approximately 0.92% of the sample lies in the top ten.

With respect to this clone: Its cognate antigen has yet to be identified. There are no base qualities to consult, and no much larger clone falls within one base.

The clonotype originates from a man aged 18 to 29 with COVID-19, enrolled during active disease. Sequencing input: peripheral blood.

The CDR3 is CASSLRYRGQEQYF. The sequence in DNA is TGTGCCAGCAGTTTGAGGTACAGGGGGCAGGAGCAGTACTTC. This sequence uses TRBV28 and TRBJ2-7, and 9 junctional nucleotides match TRBD1. The CDR3 starts with the cysteine, ends with the phenylalanine, and has 14 residues. The entry retains the CDR3 DNA only, 42 bases that are in frame from base 1. The germline V gene provides CDR1 MDHEN and CDR2 SYDVKM. Germline trimming: 3 bases from V, 7 bases from J; junction bases outside gene matches: 7. Where the CDR3 stops, the reference TRBV28 and TRBJ2-7 genes take over; the full variable domain is DVKVTQSSRYLVKRTGEKVFLECVQDMDHENMFWYRQDPGLGLRLIYFSYDVKMKEKGDIPEGYSVSREKKERFSLILESASTNQTSMYLCASSLRYRGQEQYFGPGTRLTVT.